The next 30 T cell receptor beta chains were all read from a single sample in a study of blood T cell repertoires in COVID-19. Profiled with immunoSEQ multiplex PCR; TCRdb holds only in-frame clones, not every one. The sample includes about 190,000 clones, around 90% seen only once; the top ten take about 2.6%. Material: peripheral blood. These receptors all stem from a man in his forties or fifties with active or convalescent COVID-19.

This clone was found once. The chain employs TRBV2 and TRBJ2-7, with D possibly TRBD2 on 5 matching bases. The CDR3 is 11 amino acids. Germline V gene sequence: CDR1 SNHLY, CDR2 FYNNEI. V was cut by 11 bases and J by 3 bases, with 11 bases left in between. The CDR3 DNA sequence: TGTGCCGGAGGACGGAGCTACGAGCAGTACTTC. It codes for CAGGRSYEQYF.

In this sample, this clone turned up once. This rearrangement joins TRBV30 to TRBJ1-5, with TRBD1 matching over 7 bases. This CDR3 spans 13 amino acids. V gave up 3 bases and J gave up 3 bases; unmatched junction bases: 2. The germline V gene has CDR1 GTSNPN and CDR2 SVGIG (reference sequence). CDR3 protein: CAWRGQPNQPQHF. The DNA for the CDR3 is TGTGCCTGGAGGGGACAGCCCAATCAGCCCCAGCATTTT.

The V gene is TRBV2, the J gene TRBJ1-1; 11 bases line up with TRBD1. Germline-derived CDR1 and CDR2 are SNHLY and FYNNEI. CDR3 length: 14 residues. With V trimmed by 4 bases and J by 3 bases, 1 base remained unmatched. The DNA for the CDR3 is TGTGCCAGCAGTGGGACAGGGGGCTACACTGAAGCTTTCTTT. Amino acid sequence: CASSGTGGYTEAFF. The variable domain in full, with the rest retrieved from reference TRBV2 and TRBJ1-1, is EPEVTQTPSHQVTQMGQEVILRCVPISNHLYFYWYRQILGQKVEFLVSFYNNEISEKSEIFDDQFSVERPDGSNFTLKIRSTKLEDSAMYFCASSGTGGYTEAFFGQGTRLTVV.

This chain connects TRBV25-1 to TRBJ1-3, with D perhaps matching TRBD1 (5 bases). This CDR3 is built from 12 residues. CDR1 and CDR2 from the germline V gene are MGHDK and SYGVNS. V was trimmed by 6 bases and J by 3 bases, leaving 6 bases between them. The CDR3 bases are TGTGCCAGCAGGGACATTGGAAACACCATATATTTT. Amino acids: CASRDIGNTIYF.

In this sample, this clone turned up a few times. This sequence joins TRBV4-1 and TRBJ2-5; D is possibly TRBD2 (5 bases). The CDR3 spans 17 residues. Looked up from germline, CDR1 is MGHRA and CDR2 is YSYEKL. The germline V and J ends were trimmed by 1 base and 6 bases, with 21 bases remaining between them. The CDR3, as DNA: TGCGCCAGCAGCCAAGTCGTTCGAGGGCCGACAATAAAGACCCAGTACTTC. It encodes CASSQVVRGPTIKTQYF.

The rearrangement links TRBV19 to TRBJ2-3; the match to TRBD2 covers 11 bases. The CDR3 length is 17 residues. The trim removed 3 bases at V and 1 base at J, leaving 6 bases unmatched. Per the germline V gene, CDR1 is LNHDA and CDR2 is SQIVND (reference sequence). This CDR3 is CASSIGLAGGRTDTQYF. CDR3 bases: TGTGCCAGTAGTATTGGTCTAGCGGGGGGACGCACAGATACGCAGTATTTT.

The gene calls are TRBV5-4 and TRBJ2-3; D might be TRBD2 (7 bases). The V gene's germline CDR1 is SGHNT and CDR2 YYREEE (reference sequence). The length of the CDR3 is 13 residues. The germline V and J ends were trimmed by 7 bases and 2 bases, with 11 bases remaining between them. The CDR3: CASGGALTDTQYF. As DNA, the CDR3 is TGTGCCAGCGGGGGGGCACTCACAGATACGCAGTATTTT.

The gene calls are TRBV30 and TRBJ2-3; 11 bases align to TRBD2. The ends lost 2 bases at V and 4 bases at J; junction bases unmatched: 2. Germline lookup yields CDR1 GTSNPN and CDR2 SVGIG (reference sequence). The CDR3 totals 14 residues. In DNA, the CDR3 is TGTGCCTGGAGTCTACTAGCGGGGGCAGATACGCAGTATTTT. Protein product: CAWSLLAGADTQYF.

The chain employs TRBV7-8 and TRBJ2-7; the match to TRBD2 covers 10 bases. This CDR3 spans 16 amino acids. The ends lost 2 bases at V and 2 bases at J; junction bases unmatched: 6. Germline V gene lookup returns CDR1 SGHVS and CDR2 FQNEAQ. CDR3 residues: CASSLSGTSVPYEQYF. In DNA form, the CDR3 reads TGTGCCAGCAGCTTATCCGGGACTAGCGTTCCCTACGAGCAGTACTTC. The whole variable domain, remainder taken from reference TRBV7-8 and TRBJ2-7, is GAGVSQSPRYKVAKRGQDVALRCDPISGHVSLFWYQQALGQGPEFLTYFQNEAQLDKSGLPSDRFFAERPEGSVSTLKIQRTQQEDSAVYLCASSLSGTSVPYEQYFGPGTRLTVT.

The chain employs TRBV14 and TRBJ2-7, with D maybe TRBD1 (5 bases). V lost 0 bases and J 5 bases, leaving 8 bases between the germline ends. Germline V CDR1 and CDR2: SGHDN, FVKESK. The CDR3 contains 13 residues. CDR3 DNA: TGTGCCAGCAGCCAAGAAGCAGGGAACGAGCAGTACTTC. Translated: CASSQEAGNEQYF.

This clone was counted between two and nine times. The V gene is TRBV28, the J gene TRBJ1-2; a weak D match, TRBD1 (5 bases). This CDR3 has 15 amino acids. Deletions cut 3 bases from V and 5 bases from J, with 16 bases between. Germline loops: CDR1 MDHEN, CDR2 SYDVKM. Written as DNA, the CDR3 is TGTGCCAGCAGTTTTGGCCAGGGTATAGGGTATGGCTACACCTTC. Protein sequence: CASSFGQGIGYGYTF.

The chain is built from TRBV4-1 and TRBJ1-2; D perhaps matches TRBD1 (5 bases). V lost 1 base and J 6 bases, leaving 24 bases between the germline ends. Looked up from germline, CDR1 is MGHRA and CDR2 is YSYEKL. The CDR3 has 18 residues. The CDR3 nucleotides read TGCGCCAGCAGCCAAGGAGGCCGGTTAGGGGAAACAAGGGATGGCTACACCTTC. Its protein product is CASSQGGRLGETRDGYTF.

The J gene is TRBJ2-2, the V gene TRBV9; D gene uncertain. Trimming took off 4 bases at V and 8 bases at J, with 9 bases between the two ends. Germline lookup yields CDR1 SGDLS and CDR2 YYNGEE. The CDR3 runs 12 residues. In DNA form, the CDR3 reads TGTGCCAGCAGCCCCCACGGGGGGGAGCTGTTTTTT. Translated, it gives CASSPHGGELFF.

The chain couples TRBV7-9 to TRBJ2-1, with a weak D call TRBD2 (5 bases). Trimming left V 1 base short and J 7 bases short, with 14 bases between. CDR1 is SEHNR and CDR2 is FQNEAQ in the germline V gene (reference sequence). The CDR3 covers 15 residues. The CDR3 nucleotides are TGTGCCAGCAGCTTAGAGTCAGCTAGCCGGAATGAGCAGTTCTTC. This gives the protein CASSLESASRNEQFF.

J is TRBJ2-1 and V is TRBV25-1; D may be TRBD1 (6 bases). Germline loops: CDR1 MGHDK, CDR2 SYGVNS. CDR3 size: 15 residues. V was shortened by 2 bases and J by 1 base, with 9 bases between the two germline ends. The CDR3 is CASSELTGSYNEQFF. For the CDR3, the DNA is TGTGCCAGCAGTGAACTGACAGGTTCCTACAATGAGCAGTTCTTC.

For the CDR3, the DNA is TGTGCCAGCAGTTACCGTCCCAAACACAGGAGTGGATACAATGAGCAGTTCTTC. It is translated as CASSYRPKHRSGYNEQFF. The chain uses TRBV6-2 or TRBV6-3 and TRBJ2-1; the D gene is possibly TRBD1 (5 bases). Trimming removed 2 bases at V and 4 bases at J, with 21 bases between. The V gene's germline CDR1 is MNHEY and CDR2 SVGEGT. The CDR3 is 18 residues long.

V is TRBV10-3 and J is TRBJ1-1, with D possibly being TRBD1 (5 bases). This CDR3 comprises 13 residues. CDR1 is ENHRY and CDR2 is SYGVKD in the germline V gene. The V and J ends lost 10 bases and 1 base respectively, with 13 bases between them. DNA for the CDR3: TGTGCCACCGCCGCGGGGCGGAACACTGAAGCTTTCTTT. Translated: CATAAGRNTEAFF.

The rearrangement uses TRBV28 and TRBJ1-2, with 8 bases that match TRBD1. The CDR3 consists of 16 residues. Germline trimming cut 3 bases from V and 0 bases from J; bases unmatched to any gene: 6. Germline assignment: CDR1 MDHEN and CDR2 SYDVKM. The CDR3 DNA sequence: TGTGCCAGCAGTTTGACAGGGGTGGCCTCTAACTATGGCTACACCTTC. This translates into CASSLTGVASNYGYTF.

The chain is built from TRBV12-3 or TRBV12-4 and TRBJ1-5, with a weak D call TRBD1 (6 bases). The length of the CDR3 is 13 residues. V was clipped by 1 base and J by 15 bases, with 16 bases between them. In nucleotides, the CDR3 is TGTGCCAGCAGTTTAGGTCGGCTTTGGGACACGCATTTT. Protein product: CASSLGRLWDTHF.

This clone was detected only a few times. The V call is TRBV6-2 or TRBV6-3, the J call TRBJ2-3; TRBD2 might be the D (5 bases). The germline V gene has CDR1 MNHEY and CDR2 SVGEGT. Trimming removed 2 bases from V and 8 bases from J, with 8 bases in between. The CDR3 totals 12 residues. The CDR3 here is CASSYEGVTQYF. The CDR3 coding sequence is TGTGCCAGCAGTTACGAGGGTGTTACGCAGTATTTT.

The chain recombines TRBV9 with TRBJ2-1; the D is unclear. V was shortened by 0 bases and J by 0 bases, with 7 bases between the two germline ends. Germline V CDR1 and CDR2: SGDLS, YYNGEE. The CDR3 length is 15 residues. This CDR3 is CASSVASNSYNEQFF. The DNA for the CDR3 is TGTGCCAGCAGCGTAGCGTCTAACTCCTACAATGAGCAGTTCTTC.

This clone was seen a single time. The chain carries TRBV6-5 and TRBJ1-2; D possibly corresponds to TRBD1 (5 bases). The germline gives CDR1 MNHEY, CDR2 SVGAGI. The V end was cut by 5 bases, the J end by 4 bases, with 11 bases between. The CDR3 runs 13 residues. The DNA for the CDR3 is TGTGCCAGCAGTCCCTCGGGGGGCTATGGCTACACCTTC. Encoded protein: CASSPSGGYGYTF.

This chain links TRBV29-1 with TRBJ2-7; D possibly corresponds to TRBD2 (7 bases). Per the germline V gene, CDR1 is SQVTM and CDR2 is ANQGSEA. Between the trimmed V and J ends, which lost 0 bases and 1 base, there was a span of 13 bases. The CDR3 runs 15 residues. CDR3 sequence reads: CSVEDRGAGSYEQYF. CDR3 in DNA: TGCAGCGTTGAAGATCGGGGGGCAGGTTCCTACGAGCAGTACTTC.

The genes are TRBV6-6 and TRBJ2-7; D is possibly TRBD1 (5 bases). There are 14 residues in the CDR3. The germline V and J ends were trimmed by 5 bases and 1 base, with 12 bases remaining between them. Looked up from germline, CDR1 is MNHNY and CDR2 is SVGAGI (reference sequence). CDR3: CASSQQVSSYEQYF. The CDR3 DNA is TGTGCCAGCAGTCAACAGGTATCGTCCTACGAGCAGTACTTC.

This clone was picked up one time. The chain recombines TRBV2 with TRBJ1-2; D might be TRBD1 (6 bases). Germline V lookup: CDR1 SNHLY, CDR2 FYNNEI. The CDR3 sequence is 12 residues long. Trimming took off 7 bases at V and 6 bases at J, with 12 bases between the two ends. The chain's CDR3 is CASNRDINGYTF. CDR3 nucleotides: TGTGCCAGCAACCGGGACATCAATGGCTACACCTTC.

The chain recombines TRBV11-3 with TRBJ2-5, with 9 positions matching TRBD2. Germline CDR1 SGHNT, CDR2 YENEEA. This CDR3 contains 14 residues. Trimming removed 5 bases from V and 1 base from J; junction bases left unmatched: 2. CDR3 sequence (DNA): TGTGCCAGCAGCCTTAGCGGGGGCCAAGAGACCCAGTACTTC. Protein product: CASSLSGGQETQYF.

The rearrangement uses TRBV7-2 and TRBJ1-2; 7 bases line up with TRBD1. CDR1 and CDR2 from the germline V gene are SGHTA and FQGNSA. The CDR3 sequence is 15 residues long. Trimming cost V 1 base and J 8 bases; bases outside gene matches: 10. The CDR3 is CASSLGGQSRGGYTF. CDR3 coding DNA: TGTGCCAGCAGCTTAGGGGGACAGTCCCGAGGGGGCTACACCTTC. Full variable domain (outside the CDR3, taken from reference TRBV7-2 and TRBJ1-2): GAGVSQSPSNKVTEKGKDVELRCDPISGHTALYWYRQSLGQGLEFLIYFQGNSAPDKSGLPSDRFSAERTGGSVSTLTIQRTQQEDSAVYLCASSLGGQSRGGYTFGSGTRLTVV.

V is TRBV4-2 and J is TRBJ2-3; 10 bases are a match to TRBD2. The CDR3 is 17 residues long. The trim removed 3 bases at V and 0 bases at J, leaving 6 bases unmatched. Germline V gene lookup returns CDR1 LGHNA and CDR2 YNFKEQ. The CDR3 region has the DNA TGTGCCAGCAGCCAGCAGGGGGGACTAGCGAGCACAGATACGCAGTATTTT. Translated: CASSQQGGLASTDTQYF.

The J gene is TRBJ1-6, the V gene TRBV7-2, with TRBD1 matching 8 bases. Losses at the gene ends were 5 bases for V and 1 base for J; bases not matched to a gene: 4. The CDR3 contains 16 residues. Per the germline V gene, CDR1 is SGHTA and CDR2 is FQGNSA. The CDR3: CASSKTGESYNSPLHF. DNA for the CDR3: TGTGCCAGCAGCAAGACAGGGGAGTCCTATAATTCACCCCTCCACTTT.

The chain joins TRBV29-1 to TRBJ2-3; D is perhaps TRBD2 (5 bases). Trimming removed 0 bases at V and 2 bases at J, with 12 bases between. The CDR3 sequence is 15 residues long. Germline V CDR1 and CDR2: SQVTM, ANQGSEA. The CDR3 sequence: CSVEDSAVPTDTQYF. CDR3 nucleotides: TGCAGCGTTGAAGATTCAGCGGTCCCCACAGATACGCAGTATTTT.